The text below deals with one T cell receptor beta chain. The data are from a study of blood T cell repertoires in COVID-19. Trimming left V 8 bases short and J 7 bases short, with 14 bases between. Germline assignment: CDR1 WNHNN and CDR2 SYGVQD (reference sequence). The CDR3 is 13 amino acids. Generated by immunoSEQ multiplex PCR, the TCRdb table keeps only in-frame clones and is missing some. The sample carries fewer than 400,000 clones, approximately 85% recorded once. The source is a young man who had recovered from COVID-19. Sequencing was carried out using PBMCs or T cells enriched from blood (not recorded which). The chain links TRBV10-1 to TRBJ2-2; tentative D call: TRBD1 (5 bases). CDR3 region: CASSGRVNGELFF. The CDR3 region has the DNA TGCGCCAGCTCGGGCAGGGTGAACGGGGAGCTGTTTTTT.